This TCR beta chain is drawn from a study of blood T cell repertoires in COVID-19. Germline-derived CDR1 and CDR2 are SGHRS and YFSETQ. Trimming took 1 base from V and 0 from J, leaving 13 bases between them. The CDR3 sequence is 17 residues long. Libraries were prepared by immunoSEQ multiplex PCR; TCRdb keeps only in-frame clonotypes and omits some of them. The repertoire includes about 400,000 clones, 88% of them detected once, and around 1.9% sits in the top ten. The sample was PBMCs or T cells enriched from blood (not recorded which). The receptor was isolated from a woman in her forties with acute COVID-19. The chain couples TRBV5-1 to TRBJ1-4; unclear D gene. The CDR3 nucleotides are TGCGCCAGCAGCTTGAGGTCAGCGGGTGCAACTAATGAAAAACTGTTTTTT. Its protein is CASSLRSAGATNEKLFF.